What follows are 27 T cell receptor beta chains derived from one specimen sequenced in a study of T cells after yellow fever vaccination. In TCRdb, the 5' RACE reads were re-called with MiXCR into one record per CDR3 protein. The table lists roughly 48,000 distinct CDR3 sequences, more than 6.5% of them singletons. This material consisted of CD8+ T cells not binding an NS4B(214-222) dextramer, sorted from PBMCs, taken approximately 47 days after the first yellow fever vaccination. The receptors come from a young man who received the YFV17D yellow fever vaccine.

The CDR3 DNA is TGTGCCAGCAGCTTAACGAGACAGGGATTTGGCACTGAAGCTTTCTTT. It codes for CASSLTRQGFGTEAFF. This chain connects TRBV7-2 to TRBJ1-1, with 7 bases matching TRBD1. J was trimmed by 4 bases and V by 2 bases; bases with no gene match: 10. CDR3 length: 16 amino acids. Germline CDR1 and CDR2: SGHTA and FQGNSA. Complete variable domain (other parts from reference TRBV7-2 and TRBJ1-1): GAGVSQSPSNKVTEKGKDVELRCDPISGHTALYWYRQSLGQGLEFLIYFQGNSAPDKSGLPSDRFSAERTGGSVSTLTIQRTQQEDSAVYLCASSLTRQGFGTEAFFGQGTRLTVV.

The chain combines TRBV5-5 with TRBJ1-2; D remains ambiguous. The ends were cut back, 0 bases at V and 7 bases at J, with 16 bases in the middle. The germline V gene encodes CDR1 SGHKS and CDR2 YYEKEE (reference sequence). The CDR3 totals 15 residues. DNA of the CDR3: TGTGCCAGCAGCTTGGCCTTGGAAAGGGTGGGTGGCTACACCTTC. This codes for CASSLALERVGGYTF.

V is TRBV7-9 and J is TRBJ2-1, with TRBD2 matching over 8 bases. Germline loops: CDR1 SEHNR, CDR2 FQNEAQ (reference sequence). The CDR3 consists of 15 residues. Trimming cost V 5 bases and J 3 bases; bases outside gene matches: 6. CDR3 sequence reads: CASSPPGGVYNEQFF. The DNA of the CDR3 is TGTGCCAGCAGCCCCCCGGGAGGGGTCTACAATGAGCAGTTCTTC.

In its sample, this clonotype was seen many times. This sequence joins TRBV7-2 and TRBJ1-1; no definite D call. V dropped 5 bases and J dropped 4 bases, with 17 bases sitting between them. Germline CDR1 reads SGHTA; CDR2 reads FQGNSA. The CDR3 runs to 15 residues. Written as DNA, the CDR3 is TGTGCCAGCAGCCCCGACGGTAGACGGGGCACTGAAGCTTTCTTT. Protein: CASSPDGRRGTEAFF.

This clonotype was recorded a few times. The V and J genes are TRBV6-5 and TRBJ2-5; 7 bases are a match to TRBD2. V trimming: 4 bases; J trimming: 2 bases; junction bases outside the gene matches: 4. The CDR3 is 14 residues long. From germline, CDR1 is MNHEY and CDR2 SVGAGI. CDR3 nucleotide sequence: TGTGCCAGCAGTTCCAGCGGGGATCAAGAGACCCAGTACTTC. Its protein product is CASSSSGDQETQYF.

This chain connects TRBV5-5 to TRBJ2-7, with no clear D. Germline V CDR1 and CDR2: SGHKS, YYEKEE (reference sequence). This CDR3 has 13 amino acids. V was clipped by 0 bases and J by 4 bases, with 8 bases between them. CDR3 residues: CASSLEPVYEQYV. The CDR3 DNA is TGTGCCAGCAGCTTGGAGCCAGTTTACGAGCAGTACGTC.

The CDR3 bases are TGCAGCGTTGAACAACTAGCGGATAGCACAGATACGCAGTATTTT. Amino acid sequence: CSVEQLADSTDTQYF. The rearrangement uses TRBV29-1 and TRBJ2-3; the match to TRBD2 covers 8 bases. J was trimmed by 0 bases and V by 2 bases; bases with no gene match: 4. From germline, CDR1 is SQVTM and CDR2 ANQGSEA. This CDR3 spans 15 amino acids.

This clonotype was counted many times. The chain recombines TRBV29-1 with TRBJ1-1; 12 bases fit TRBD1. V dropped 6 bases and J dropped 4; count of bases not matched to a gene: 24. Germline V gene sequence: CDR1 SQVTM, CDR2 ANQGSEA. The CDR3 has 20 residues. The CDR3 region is CSVLSQGYRDRGRFGTEAFF. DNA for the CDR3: TGCAGCGTGTTATCCCAAGGATACCGGGACAGGGGGCGCTTCGGCACTGAAGCTTTCTTT.

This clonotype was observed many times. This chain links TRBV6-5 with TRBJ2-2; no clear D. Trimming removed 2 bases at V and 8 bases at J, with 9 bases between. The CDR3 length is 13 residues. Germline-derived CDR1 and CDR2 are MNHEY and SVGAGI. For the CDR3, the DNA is TGTGCCAGCAGTTACGGCTCGGCGGGGGAGCTGTTTTTT. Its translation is CASSYGSAGELFF.

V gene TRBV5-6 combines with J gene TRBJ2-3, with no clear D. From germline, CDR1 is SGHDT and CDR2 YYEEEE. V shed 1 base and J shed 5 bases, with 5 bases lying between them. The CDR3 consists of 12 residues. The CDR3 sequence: CASSLQVDTQYF. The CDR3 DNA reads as TGTGCCAGCAGCTTGCAGGTAGATACGCAGTATTTT.

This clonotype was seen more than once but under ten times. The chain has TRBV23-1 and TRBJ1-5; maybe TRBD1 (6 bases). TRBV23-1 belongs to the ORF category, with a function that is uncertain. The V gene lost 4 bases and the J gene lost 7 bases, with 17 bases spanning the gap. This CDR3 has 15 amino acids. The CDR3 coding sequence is TGCGCCAGCAGTCCCCCGGCCAGGGGAGAGCAGCCCCAGCATTTT. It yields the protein CASSPPARGEQPQHF.

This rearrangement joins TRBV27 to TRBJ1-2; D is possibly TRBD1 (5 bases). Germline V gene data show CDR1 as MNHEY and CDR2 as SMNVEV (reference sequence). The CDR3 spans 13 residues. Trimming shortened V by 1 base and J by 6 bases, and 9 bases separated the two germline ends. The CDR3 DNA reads TGTGCCAGCAGTTTATTTGGGGCGGATGGCTACACCTTC. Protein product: CASSLFGADGYTF.

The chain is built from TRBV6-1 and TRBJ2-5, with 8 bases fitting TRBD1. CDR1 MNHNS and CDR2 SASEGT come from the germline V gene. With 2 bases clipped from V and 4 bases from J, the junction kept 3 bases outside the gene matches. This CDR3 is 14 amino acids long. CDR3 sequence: CASSEWTGIETQYF. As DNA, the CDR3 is TGTGCCAGCAGTGAATGGACAGGGATAGAGACCCAGTACTTC.

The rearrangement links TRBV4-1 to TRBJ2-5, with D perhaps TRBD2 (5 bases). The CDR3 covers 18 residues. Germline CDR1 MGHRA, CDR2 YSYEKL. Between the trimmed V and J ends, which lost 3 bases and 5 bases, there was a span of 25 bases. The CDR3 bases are TGCGCCAGCAGCCATGGACCGCGGGCCCAACAACCGGGGGAGACCCAGTACTTC. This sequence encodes CASSHGPRAQQPGETQYF.

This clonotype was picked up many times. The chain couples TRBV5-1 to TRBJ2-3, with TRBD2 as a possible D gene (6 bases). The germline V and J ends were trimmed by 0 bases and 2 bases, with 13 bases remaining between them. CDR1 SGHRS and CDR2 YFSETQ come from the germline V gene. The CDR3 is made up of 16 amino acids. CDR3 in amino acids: CASSLGDSGFTDTQYF. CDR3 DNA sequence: TGCGCCAGCAGCTTGGGTGATAGCGGATTCACAGATACGCAGTATTTT.

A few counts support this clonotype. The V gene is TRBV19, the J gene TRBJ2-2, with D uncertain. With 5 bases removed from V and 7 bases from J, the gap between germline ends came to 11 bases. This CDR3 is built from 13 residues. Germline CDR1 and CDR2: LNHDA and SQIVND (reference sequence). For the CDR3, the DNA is TGTGCCAGTAGTTTCCCACCCGGCGGGGAGCTGTTTTTT. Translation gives CASSFPPGGELFF.

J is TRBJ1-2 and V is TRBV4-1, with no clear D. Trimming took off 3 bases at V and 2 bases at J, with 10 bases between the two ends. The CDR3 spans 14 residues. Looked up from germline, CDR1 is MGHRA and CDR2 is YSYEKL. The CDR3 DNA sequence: TGCGCCAGCAGCCAGTGGCAAGGGAACTATGGCTACACCTTC. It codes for CASSQWQGNYGYTF.

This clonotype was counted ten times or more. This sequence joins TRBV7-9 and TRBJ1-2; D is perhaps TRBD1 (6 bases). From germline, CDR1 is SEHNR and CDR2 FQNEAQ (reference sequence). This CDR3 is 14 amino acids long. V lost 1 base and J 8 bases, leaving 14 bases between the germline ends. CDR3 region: CASSLGTAEWGYTF. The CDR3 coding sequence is TGTGCCAGCAGCTTAGGGACAGCCGAGTGGGGCTACACCTTC. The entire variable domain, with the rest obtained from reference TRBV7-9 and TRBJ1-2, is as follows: DTGVSQNPRHKITKRGQNVTFRCDPISEHNRLYWYRQTLGQGPEFLTYFQNEAQLEKSRLLSDRFSAERPKGSFSTLEIQRTEQGDSAMYLCASSLGTAEWGYTFGSGTRLTVV.

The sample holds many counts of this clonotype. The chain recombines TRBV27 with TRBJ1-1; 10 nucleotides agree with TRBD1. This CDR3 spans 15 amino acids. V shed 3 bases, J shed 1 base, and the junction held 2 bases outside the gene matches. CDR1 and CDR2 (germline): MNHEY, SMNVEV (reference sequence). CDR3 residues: CASSFRQGANTEAFF. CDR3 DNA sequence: TGTGCCAGCAGTTTCAGACAGGGGGCGAACACTGAAGCTTTCTTT.

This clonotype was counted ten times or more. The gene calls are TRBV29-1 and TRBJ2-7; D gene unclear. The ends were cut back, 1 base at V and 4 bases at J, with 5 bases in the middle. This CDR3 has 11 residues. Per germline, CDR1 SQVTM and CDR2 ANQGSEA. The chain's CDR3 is CSVEARYEQYF. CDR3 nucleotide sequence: TGCAGCGTTGAAGCCAGATACGAGCAGTACTTC.

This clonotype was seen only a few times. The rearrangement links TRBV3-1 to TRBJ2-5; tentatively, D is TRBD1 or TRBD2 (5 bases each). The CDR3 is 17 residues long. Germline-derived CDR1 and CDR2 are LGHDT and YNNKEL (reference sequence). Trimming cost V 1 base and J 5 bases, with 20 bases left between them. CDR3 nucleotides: TGTGCCAGCAGCCAAGTCCTCGTTGAGCGCTGGGGGGAGACCCAGTACTTC. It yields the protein CASSQVLVERWGETQYF.

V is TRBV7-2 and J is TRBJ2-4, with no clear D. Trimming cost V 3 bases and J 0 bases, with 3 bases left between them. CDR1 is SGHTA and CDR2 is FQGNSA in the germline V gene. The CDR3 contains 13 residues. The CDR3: CASSLVAKNIQYF. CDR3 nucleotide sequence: TGTGCCAGCAGCTTGGTAGCCAAAAACATTCAGTACTTC.

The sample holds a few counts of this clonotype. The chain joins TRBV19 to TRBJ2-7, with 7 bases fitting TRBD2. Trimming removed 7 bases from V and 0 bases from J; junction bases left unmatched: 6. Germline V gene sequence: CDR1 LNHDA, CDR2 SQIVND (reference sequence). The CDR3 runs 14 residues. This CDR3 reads CASNAGVHSYEQYF. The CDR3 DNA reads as TGTGCCAGTAACGCGGGGGTTCACTCCTACGAGCAGTACTTC. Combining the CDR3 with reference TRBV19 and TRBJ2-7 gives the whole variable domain DGGITQSPKYLFRKEGQNVTLSCEQNLNHDAMYWYRQDPGQGLRLIYYSQIVNDFQKGDIAEGYSVSREKKESFPLTVTSAQKNPTAFYLCASNAGVHSYEQYFGPGTRLTVT.

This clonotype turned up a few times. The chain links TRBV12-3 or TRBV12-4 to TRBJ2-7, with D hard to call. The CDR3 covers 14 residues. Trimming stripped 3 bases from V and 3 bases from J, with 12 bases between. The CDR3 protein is CASSFGRSRYEQYF. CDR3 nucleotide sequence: TGTGCCAGCAGTTTCGGCAGGTCGCGCTACGAGCAGTACTTC.

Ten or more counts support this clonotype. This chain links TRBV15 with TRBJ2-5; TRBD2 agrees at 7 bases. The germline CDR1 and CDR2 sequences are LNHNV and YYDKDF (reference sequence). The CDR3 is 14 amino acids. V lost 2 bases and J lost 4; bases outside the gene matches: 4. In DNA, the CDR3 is TGTGCCACCAGCAGATGGACTAGTACAGAGACCCAGTACTTC. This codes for CATSRWTSTETQYF.

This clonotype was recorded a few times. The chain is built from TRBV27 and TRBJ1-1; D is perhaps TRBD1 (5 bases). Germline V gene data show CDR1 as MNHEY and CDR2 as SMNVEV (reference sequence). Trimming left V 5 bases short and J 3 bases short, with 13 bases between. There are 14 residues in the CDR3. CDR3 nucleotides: TGTGCCAGCAGTCGCTACGGGACTTACACTGAAGCTTTCTTT. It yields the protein CASSRYGTYTEAFF.

This CDR3 is CASGARRAGGTDTQYF. CDR3 coding DNA: TGCGCCAGCGGCGCCCGTCGAGCGGGGGGGACAGATACGCAGTATTTT. The gene calls are TRBV5-1 and TRBJ2-3; TRBD2 matches 10 bases. J lost 3 bases, V lost 7 bases, and 11 bases had no gene match. CDR3 length: 16 amino acids. Germline values: CDR1 SGHRS, CDR2 YFSETQ.